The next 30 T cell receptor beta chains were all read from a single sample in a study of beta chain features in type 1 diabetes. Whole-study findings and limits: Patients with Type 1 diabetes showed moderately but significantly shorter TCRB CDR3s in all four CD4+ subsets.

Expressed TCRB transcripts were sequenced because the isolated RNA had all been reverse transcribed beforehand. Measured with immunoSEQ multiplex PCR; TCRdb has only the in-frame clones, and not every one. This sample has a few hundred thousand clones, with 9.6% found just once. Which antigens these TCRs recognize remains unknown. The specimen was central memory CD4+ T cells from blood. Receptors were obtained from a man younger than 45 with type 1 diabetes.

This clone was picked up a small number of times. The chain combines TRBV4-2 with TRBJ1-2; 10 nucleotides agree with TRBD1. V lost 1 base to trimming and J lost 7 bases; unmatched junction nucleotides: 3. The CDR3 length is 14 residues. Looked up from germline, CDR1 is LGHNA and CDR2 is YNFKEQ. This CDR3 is CASSQGDRGRGYTF. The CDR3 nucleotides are TGTGCCAGCAGCCAAGGGGACAGGGGACGTGGCTACACCTTC.

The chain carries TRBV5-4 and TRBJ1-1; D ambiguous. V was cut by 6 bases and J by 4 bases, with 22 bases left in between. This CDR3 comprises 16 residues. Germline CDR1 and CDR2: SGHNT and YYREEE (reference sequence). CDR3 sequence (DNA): TGTGCCAGCACCACCGGCGCCGGACTTCCGGGCACTGAAGCTTTCTTT. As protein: CASTTGAGLPGTEAFF.

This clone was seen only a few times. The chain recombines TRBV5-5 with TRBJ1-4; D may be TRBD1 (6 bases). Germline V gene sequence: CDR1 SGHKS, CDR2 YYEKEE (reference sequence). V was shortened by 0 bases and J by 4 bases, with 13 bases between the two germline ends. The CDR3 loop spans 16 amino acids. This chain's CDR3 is CASSLGTGFVNEKLFF. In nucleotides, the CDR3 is TGTGCCAGCAGCTTGGGTACAGGGTTTGTTAATGAAAAACTGTTTTTT.

The CDR3 protein is CASSLDRGGSSYEQYF. Written as DNA, the CDR3 is TGCGCCAGCAGCTTGGATCGGGGCGGAAGCTCCTACGAGCAGTACTTC. The chain recombines TRBV5-1 with TRBJ2-7; D tentatively fits TRBD1 or TRBD2 (5 bases each). V lost 0 bases and J 0 bases, leaving 13 bases between the germline ends. CDR3 size: 16 residues. Per germline, CDR1 SGHRS and CDR2 YFSETQ. The full variable domain, its missing parts supplied by reference TRBV5-1 and TRBJ2-7, is KAGVTQTPRYLIKTRGQQVTLSCSPISGHRSVSWYQQTPGQGLQFLFEYFSETQRNKGNFPGRFSGRQFSNSRSEMNVSTLELGDSALYLCASSLDRGGSSYEQYFGPGTRLTVT.

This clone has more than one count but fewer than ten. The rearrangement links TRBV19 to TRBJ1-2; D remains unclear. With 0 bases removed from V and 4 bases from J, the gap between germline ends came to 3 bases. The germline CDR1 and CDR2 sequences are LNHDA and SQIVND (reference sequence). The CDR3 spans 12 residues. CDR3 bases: TGTGCCAGTAGTATAGATTCCTATGGCTACACCTTC. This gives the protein CASSIDSYGYTF.

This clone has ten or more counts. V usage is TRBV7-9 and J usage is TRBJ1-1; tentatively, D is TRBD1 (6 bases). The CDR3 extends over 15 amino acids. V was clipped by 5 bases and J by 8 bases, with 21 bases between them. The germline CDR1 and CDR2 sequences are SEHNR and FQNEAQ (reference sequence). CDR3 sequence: CASSPKDRLSMEAFF. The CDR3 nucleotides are TGTGCCAGCAGCCCAAAGGACAGACTGTCGATGGAAGCTTTCTTT.

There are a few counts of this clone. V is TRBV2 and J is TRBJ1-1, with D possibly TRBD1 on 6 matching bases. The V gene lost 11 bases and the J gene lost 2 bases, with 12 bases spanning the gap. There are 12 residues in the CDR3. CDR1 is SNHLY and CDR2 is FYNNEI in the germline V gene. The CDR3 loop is CAGQTGNTEAFF. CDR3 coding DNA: TGTGCCGGACAGACAGGTAACACTGAAGCTTTCTTT. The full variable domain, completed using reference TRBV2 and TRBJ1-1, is EPEVTQTPSHQVTQMGQEVILRCVPISNHLYFYWYRQILGQKVEFLVSFYNNEISEKSEIFDDQFSVERPDGSNFTLKIRSTKLEDSAMYFCAGQTGNTEAFFGQGTRLTVV.

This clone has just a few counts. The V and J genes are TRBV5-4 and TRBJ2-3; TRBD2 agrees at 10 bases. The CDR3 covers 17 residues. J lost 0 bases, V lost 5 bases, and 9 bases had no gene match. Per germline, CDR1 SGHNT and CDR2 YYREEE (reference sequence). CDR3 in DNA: TGTGCCAGCAGTCCAGTATCTAGCGGGAGTAGCACAGATACGCAGTATTTT. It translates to CASSPVSSGSSTDTQYF.

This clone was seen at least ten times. For the CDR3, the DNA is TGTGCCAGCAGCTTAAAGGACAGCTACGAGCAGTACTTC. Amino acid sequence: CASSLKDSYEQYF. This chain joins TRBV7-3 and TRBJ2-7; D is perhaps TRBD1 (6 bases). The germline CDR1 and CDR2 sequences are SGHTA and FQGTGA. The CDR3 contains 13 residues. Trimming left V 1 base short and J 3 bases short, with 7 bases between.

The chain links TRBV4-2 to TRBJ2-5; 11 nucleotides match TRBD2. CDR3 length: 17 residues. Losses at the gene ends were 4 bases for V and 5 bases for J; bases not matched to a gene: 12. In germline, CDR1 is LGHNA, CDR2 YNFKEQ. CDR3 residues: CASSRITLTSGMETQYF. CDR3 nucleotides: TGTGCCAGCAGCCGGATAACACTGACTAGCGGGATGGAGACCCAGTACTTC.

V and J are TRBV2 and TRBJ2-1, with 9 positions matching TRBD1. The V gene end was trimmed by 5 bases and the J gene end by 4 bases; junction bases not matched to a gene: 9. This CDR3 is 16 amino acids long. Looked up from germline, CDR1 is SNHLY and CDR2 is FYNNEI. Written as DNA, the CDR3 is TGTGCCAGCAGTCCCCGGGGACAGGGACTATACAATGAGCAGTTCTTC. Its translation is CASSPRGQGLYNEQFF. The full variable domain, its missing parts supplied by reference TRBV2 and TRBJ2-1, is EPEVTQTPSHQVTQMGQEVILRCVPISNHLYFYWYRQILGQKVEFLVSFYNNEISEKSEIFDDQFSVERPDGSNFTLKIRSTKLEDSAMYFCASSPRGQGLYNEQFFGPGTRLTVL.

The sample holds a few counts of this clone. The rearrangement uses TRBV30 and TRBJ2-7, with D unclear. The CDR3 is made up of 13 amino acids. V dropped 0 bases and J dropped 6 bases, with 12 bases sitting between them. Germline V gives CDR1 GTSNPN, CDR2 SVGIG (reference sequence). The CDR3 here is CAWSVRFRIEQYF. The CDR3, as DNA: TGTGCCTGGAGTGTACGCTTCCGCATCGAGCAGTACTTC.

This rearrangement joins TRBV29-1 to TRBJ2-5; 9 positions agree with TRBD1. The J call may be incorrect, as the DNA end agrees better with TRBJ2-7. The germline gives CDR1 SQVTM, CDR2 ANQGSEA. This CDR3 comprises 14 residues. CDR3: CSVAAGTGTYEQYF. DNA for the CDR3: TGCAGCGTTGCCGCCGGGACAGGGACCTACGAGCAGTACTTC.

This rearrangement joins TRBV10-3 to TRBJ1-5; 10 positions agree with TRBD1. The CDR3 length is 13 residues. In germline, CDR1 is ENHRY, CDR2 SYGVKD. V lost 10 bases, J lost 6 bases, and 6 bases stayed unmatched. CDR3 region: CATGQGETQPQHF. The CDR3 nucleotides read TGTGCCACCGGACAGGGGGAAACTCAGCCCCAGCATTTT.

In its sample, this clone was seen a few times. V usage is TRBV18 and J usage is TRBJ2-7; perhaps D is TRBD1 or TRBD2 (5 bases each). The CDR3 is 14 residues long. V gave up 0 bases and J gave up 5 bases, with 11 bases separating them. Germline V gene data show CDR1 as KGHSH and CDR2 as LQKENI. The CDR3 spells CASSPPQGRNEQYF. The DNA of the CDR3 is TGTGCCAGCTCACCACCTCAGGGACGGAACGAGCAGTACTTC.

CDR3 region: CASSQLTGGSYEQYF. In nucleotides, the CDR3 is TGCGCCAGCAGCCAATTAACAGGGGGCTCCTACGAGCAGTACTTC. The chain carries TRBV4-3 and TRBJ2-5; 8 bases fit TRBD1. The end of the DNA is better explained by TRBJ2-7, so the J call may be wrong. In germline, CDR1 is LGHNA, CDR2 YSLEER. The CDR3 is 15 residues long.

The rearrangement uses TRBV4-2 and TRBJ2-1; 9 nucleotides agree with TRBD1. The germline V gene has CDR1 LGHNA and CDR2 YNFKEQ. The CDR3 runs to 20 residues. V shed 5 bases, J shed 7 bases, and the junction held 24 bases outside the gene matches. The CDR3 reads CASSSLLTGGSLAAGNEQFF. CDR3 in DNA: TGTGCCAGCAGCTCCCTATTAACAGGGGGCAGTCTAGCGGCGGGGAATGAGCAGTTCTTC.

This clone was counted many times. This chain's CDR3 is CASSLSGGKNTGELFF. In DNA form, the CDR3 reads TGTGCCAGCAGTTTATCCGGGGGAAAAAACACCGGGGAGCTGTTTTTT. The gene calls are TRBV28 and TRBJ2-2; D is perhaps TRBD2 (6 bases). The CDR3 covers 16 residues. Germline values: CDR1 MDHEN, CDR2 SYDVKM. The V gene lost 1 base and the J gene lost 2 bases, with 11 bases spanning the gap. The whole variable domain, remainder taken from reference TRBV28 and TRBJ2-2, is DVKVTQSSRYLVKRTGEKVFLECVQDMDHENMFWYRQDPGLGLRLIYFSYDVKMKEKGDIPEGYSVSREKKERFSLILESASTNQTSMYLCASSLSGGKNTGELFFGEGSRLTVL.

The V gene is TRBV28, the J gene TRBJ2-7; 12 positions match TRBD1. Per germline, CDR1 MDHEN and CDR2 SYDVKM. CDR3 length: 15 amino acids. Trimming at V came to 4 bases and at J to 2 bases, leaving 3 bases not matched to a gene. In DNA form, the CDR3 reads TGTGCCAGCAGTTCGGGACAGGGGGCTCCCTACGAGCAGTACTTC. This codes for CASSSGQGAPYEQYF.

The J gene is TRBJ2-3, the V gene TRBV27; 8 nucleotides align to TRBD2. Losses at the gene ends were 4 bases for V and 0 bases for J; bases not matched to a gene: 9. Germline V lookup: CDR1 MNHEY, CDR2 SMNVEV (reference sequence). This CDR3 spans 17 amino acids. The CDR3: CASSSGLARISTDTQYF. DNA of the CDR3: TGTGCCAGCAGTTCCGGACTAGCAAGGATCAGCACAGATACGCAGTATTTT.

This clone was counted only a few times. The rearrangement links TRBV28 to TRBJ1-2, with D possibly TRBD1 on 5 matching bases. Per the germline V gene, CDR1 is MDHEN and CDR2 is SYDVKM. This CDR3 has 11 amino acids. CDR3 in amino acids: CVAQGGYGYTF. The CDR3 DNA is TGTGTCGCGCAGGGCGGGTATGGCTACACCTTC.

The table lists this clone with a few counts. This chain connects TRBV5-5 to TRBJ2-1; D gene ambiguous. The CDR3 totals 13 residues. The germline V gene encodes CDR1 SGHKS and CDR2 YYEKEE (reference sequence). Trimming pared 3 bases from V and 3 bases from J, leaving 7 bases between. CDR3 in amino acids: CASSYAGYNEQFF. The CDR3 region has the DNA TGTGCCAGCAGCTACGCCGGCTACAATGAGCAGTTCTTC.

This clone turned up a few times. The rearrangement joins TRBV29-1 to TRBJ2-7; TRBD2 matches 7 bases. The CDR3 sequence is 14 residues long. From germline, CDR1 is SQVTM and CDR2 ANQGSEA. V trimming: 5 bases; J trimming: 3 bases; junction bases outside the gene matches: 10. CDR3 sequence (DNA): TGCAGCGTTCAAACCGGGCCGGGGGGCTACGAGCAGTACTTC. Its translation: CSVQTGPGGYEQYF.

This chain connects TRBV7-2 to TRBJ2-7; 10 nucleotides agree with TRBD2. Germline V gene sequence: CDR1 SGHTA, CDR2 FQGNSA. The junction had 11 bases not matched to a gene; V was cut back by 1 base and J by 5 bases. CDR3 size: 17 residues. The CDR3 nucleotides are TGTGCCAGCAGCTTAGGTGGGGCTAGCGGGAGTAAAAACGAGCAGTACTTC. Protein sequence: CASSLGGASGSKNEQYF.

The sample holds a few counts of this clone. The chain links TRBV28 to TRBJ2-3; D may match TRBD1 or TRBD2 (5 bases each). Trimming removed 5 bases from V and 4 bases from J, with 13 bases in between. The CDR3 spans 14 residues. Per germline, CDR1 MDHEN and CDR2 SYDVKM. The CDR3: CASSTGGGPDTQYF. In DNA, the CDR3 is TGTGCCAGCAGTACAGGAGGCGGCCCAGATACGCAGTATTTT. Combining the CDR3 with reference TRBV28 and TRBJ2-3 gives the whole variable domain DVKVTQSSRYLVKRTGEKVFLECVQDMDHENMFWYRQDPGLGLRLIYFSYDVKMKEKGDIPEGYSVSREKKERFSLILESASTNQTSMYLCASSTGGGPDTQYFGPGTRLTVL.

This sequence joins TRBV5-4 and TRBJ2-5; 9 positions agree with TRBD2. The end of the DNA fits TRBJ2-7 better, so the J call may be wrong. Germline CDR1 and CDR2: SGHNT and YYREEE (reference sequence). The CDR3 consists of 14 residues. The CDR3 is CASSLGLANYEQYF. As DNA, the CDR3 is TGTGCCAGCAGCTTAGGACTAGCGAACTACGAGCAGTACTTC.

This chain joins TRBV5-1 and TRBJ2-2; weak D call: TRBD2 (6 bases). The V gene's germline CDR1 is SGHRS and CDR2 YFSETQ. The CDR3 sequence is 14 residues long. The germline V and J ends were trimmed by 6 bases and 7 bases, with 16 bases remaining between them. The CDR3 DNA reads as TGCGCCAGCAATAACCCCGGGGGAGGCGGGGAGCTGTTTTTT. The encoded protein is CASNNPGGGGELFF.

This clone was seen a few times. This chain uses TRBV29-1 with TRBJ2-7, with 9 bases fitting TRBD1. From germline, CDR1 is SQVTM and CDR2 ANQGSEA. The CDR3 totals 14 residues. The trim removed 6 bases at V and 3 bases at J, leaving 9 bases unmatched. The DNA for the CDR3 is TGCAGCGTCATCCCCGGGACAGGGATCTACGAGCAGTACTTC. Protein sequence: CSVIPGTGIYEQYF.

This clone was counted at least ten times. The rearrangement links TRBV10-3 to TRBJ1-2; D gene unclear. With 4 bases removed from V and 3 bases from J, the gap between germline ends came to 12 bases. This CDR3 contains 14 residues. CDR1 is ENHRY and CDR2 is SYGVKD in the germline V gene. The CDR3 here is CAISGLGVHYGYTF. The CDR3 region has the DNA TGTGCCATCAGTGGCCTTGGAGTGCACTATGGCTACACCTTC.

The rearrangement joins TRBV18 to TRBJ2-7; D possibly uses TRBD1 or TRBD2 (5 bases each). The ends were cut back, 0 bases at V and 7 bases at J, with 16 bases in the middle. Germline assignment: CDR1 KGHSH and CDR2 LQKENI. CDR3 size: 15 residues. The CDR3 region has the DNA TGTGCCAGCTCACCACCGGGACCCCAATCGCGGGAGCAGTACTTC. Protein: CASSPPGPQSREQYF. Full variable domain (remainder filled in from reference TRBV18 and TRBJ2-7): NAGVMQNPRHLVRRRGQEARLRCSPMKGHSHVYWYRQLPEEGLKFMVYLQKENIIDESGMPKERFSAEFPKEGPSILRIQQVVRGDSAAYFCASSPPGPQSREQYFGPGTRLTVT.